The subject of this entry is one T cell receptor beta chain. Its antigen is not identified. Sequencing libraries made from TCR beta cDNA carried unique molecular identifiers. Via MiXCR, TCRdb re-called the PCR reads, giving one row per CDR3 protein. The profile shows hundreds of thousands of distinct CDR3 sequences, less than 45% of them singletons. Germline V gene lookup returns CDR1 ENHRY and CDR2 SYGVKD. The CDR3 has 14 amino acids. V trimming: 4 bases; J trimming: 7 bases; junction bases outside the gene matches: 6. The sample originates from a study of post-analysis software for immune sequencing data. Study-level findings and limits: Among roughly five TRBV segments more frequent in patients than controls were TRBV5-6, TRBV5-1 and TRBV20-1.

This clonotype originated in a girl between 10 and 17 years old with multiple sclerosis. This chain connects TRBV10-3 to TRBJ2-1; the match to TRBD1 covers 8 bases. Sequences were obtained from blood. For the CDR3, the DNA is TGTGCCATCAGTGCGGGAGACAGGGGAAATGAGCAGTTCTTC. It codes for CAISAGDRGNEQFF.